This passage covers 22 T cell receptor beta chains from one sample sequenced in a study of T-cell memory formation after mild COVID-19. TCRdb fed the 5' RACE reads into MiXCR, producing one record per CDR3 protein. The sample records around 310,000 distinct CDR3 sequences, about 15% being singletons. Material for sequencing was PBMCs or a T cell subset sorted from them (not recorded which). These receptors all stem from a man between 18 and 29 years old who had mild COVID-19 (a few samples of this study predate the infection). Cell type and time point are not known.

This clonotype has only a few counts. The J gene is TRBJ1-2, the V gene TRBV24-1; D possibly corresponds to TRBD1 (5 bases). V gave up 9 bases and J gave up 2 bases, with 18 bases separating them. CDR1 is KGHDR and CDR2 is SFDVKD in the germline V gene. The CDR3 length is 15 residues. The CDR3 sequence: CATVLESGGNYGYTF. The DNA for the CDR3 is TGTGCCACCGTGCTCGAGTCGGGGGGGAACTATGGCTACACCTTC.

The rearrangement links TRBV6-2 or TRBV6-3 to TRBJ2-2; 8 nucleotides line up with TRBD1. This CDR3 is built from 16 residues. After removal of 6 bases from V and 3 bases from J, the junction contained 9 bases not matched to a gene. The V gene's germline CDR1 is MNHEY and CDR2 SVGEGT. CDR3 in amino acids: CASSLFQGADTGELFF. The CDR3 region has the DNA TGTGCCAGCAGCTTATTTCAGGGGGCGGACACCGGGGAGCTGTTTTTT.

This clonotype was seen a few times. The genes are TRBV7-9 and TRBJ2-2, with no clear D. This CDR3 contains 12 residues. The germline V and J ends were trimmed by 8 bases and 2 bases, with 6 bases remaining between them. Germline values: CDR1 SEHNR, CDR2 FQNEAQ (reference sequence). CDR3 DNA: TGTGCCAGCTTGGCCAACACCGGGGAGCTGTTTTTT. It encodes CASLANTGELFF.

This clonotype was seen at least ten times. The CDR3 reads CASSYATGGFEPQHF. CDR3 DNA sequence: TGTGCCAGCAGTTACGCCACAGGGGGCTTTGAGCCCCAGCATTTT. The chain couples TRBV6-2 or TRBV6-3 to TRBJ1-5; 9 positions match TRBD1. The CDR3 runs to 15 residues. Trimming removed 2 bases from V and 8 bases from J; junction bases left unmatched: 7. Germline V gives CDR1 MNHEY, CDR2 SVGEGT.

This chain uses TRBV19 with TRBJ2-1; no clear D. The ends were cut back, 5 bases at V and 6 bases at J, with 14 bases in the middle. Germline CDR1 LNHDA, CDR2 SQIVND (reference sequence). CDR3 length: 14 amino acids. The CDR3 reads CASSPKVTSNEQFF. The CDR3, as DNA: TGTGCCAGTAGTCCCAAAGTTACCTCCAATGAGCAGTTCTTC.

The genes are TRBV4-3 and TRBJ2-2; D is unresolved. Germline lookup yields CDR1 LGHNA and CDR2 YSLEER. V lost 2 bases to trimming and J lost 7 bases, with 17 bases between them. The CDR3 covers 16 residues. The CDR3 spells CASSQLVGSWYGELFF. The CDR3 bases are TGCGCCAGCAGCCAATTGGTGGGGTCGTGGTACGGGGAGCTGTTTTTT.

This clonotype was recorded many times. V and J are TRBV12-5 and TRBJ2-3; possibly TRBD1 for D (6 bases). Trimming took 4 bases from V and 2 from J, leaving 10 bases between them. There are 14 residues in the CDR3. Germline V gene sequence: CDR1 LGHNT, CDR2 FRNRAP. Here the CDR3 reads CASGSQGITDTQYF. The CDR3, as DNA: TGTGCTAGTGGTTCACAGGGTATCACAGATACGCAGTATTTT.

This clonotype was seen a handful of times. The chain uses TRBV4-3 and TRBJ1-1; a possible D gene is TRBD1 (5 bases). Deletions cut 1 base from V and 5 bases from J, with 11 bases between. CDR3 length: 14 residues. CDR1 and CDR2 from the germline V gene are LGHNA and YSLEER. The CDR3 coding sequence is TGCGCCAGCAGCCAAGTGGGGGAGTGGACTGAAGCTTTCTTT. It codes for CASSQVGEWTEAFF.

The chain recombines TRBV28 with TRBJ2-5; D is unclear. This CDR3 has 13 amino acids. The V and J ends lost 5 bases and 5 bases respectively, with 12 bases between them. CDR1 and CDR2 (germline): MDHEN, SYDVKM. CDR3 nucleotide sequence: TGTGCCAGCAGTCCCCGGCCCTGGGAGACCCAGTACTTC. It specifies CASSPRPWETQYF.

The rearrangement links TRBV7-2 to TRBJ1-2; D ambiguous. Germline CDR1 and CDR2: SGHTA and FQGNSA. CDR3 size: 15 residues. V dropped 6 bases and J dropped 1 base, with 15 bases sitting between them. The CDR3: CASSRVTSLNYGYTF. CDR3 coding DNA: TGTGCCAGCAGTCGGGTGACGTCACTTAACTATGGCTACACCTTC.

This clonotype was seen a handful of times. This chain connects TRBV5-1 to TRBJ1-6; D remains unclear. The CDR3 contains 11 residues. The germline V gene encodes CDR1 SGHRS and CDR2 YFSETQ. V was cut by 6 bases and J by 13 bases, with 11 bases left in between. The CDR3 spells CASKISDPLHF. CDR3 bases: TGCGCCAGCAAAATCAGTGACCCCCTCCACTTT.

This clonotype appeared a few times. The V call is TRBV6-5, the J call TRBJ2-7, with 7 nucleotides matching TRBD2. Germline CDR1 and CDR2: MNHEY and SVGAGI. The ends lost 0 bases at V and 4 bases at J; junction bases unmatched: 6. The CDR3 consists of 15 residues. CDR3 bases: TGTGCCAGCAGTTACTCGTACGGGGGGAGGTACGAGCAGTACTTC. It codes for CASSYSYGGRYEQYF.

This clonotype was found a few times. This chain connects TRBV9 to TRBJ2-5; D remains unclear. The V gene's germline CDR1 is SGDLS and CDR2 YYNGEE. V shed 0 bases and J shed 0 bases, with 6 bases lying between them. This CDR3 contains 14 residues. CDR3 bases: TGTGCCAGCAGCGTAGAGGATAACCAAGAGACCCAGTACTTC. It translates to CASSVEDNQETQYF.

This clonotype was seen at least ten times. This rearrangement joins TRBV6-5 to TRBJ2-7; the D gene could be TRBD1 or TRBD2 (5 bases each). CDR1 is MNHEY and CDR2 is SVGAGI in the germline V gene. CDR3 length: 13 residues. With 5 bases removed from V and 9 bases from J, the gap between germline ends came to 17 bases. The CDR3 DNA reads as TGTGCCAGCAGTACCCGGGGACGGCCCGCGCAGTACTTC. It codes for CASSTRGRPAQYF.

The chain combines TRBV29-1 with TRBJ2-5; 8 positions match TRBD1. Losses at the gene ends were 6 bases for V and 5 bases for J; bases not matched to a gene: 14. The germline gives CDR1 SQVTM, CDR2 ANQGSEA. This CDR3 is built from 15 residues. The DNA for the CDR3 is TGCAGCGTCCCTTCTTCTGGACAGGGAGGCGAGACCCAGTACTTC. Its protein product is CSVPSSGQGGETQYF.

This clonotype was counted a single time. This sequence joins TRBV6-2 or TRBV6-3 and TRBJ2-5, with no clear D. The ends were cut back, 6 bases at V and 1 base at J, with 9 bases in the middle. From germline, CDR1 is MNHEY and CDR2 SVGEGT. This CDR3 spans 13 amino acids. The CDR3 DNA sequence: TGTGCCAGCAGACCCGAGATCCAAGAGACCCAGTACTTC. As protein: CASRPEIQETQYF.

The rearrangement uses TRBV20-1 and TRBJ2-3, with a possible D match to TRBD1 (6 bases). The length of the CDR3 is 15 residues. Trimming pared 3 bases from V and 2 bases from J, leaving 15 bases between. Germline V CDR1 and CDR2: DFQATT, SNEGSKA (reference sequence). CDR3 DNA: TGCAGTGCTAGTAAGACAGGCACTACCACAGATACGCAGTATTTT. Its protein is CSASKTGTTTDTQYF.

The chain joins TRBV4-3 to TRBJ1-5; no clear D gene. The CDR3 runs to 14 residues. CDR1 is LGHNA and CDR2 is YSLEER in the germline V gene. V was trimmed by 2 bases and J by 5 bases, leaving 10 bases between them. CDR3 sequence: CASSQSDGDQPQHF. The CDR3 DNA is TGCGCCAGCAGCCAATCGGACGGAGATCAGCCCCAGCATTTT.

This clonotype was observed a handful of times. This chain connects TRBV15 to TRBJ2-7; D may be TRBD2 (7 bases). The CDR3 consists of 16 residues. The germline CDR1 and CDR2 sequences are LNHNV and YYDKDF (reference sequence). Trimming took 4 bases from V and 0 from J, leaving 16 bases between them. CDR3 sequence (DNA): TGTGCCACCAGCAACCCTGGGGGGGACAACTCCTACGAGCAGTACGTC. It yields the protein CATSNPGGDNSYEQYV.

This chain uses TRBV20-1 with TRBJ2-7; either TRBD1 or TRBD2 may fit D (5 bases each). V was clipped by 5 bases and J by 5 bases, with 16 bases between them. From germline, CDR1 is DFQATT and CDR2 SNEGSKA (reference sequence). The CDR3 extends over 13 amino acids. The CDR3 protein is CSAPRAGFDEQYF. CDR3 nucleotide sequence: TGCAGTGCTCCCAGGGCGGGTTTCGACGAGCAGTACTTC.

For the CDR3, the DNA is TGTGCCAGCAGCTTAATTGGGGGAACAGGGGGCTACAATGAGCAGTTCTTC. The encoded protein is CASSLIGGTGGYNEQFF. The chain joins TRBV7-3 to TRBJ2-1; 8 nucleotides match TRBD1. The CDR3 is 17 amino acids. The V gene end was trimmed by 1 base and the J gene end by 3 bases; junction bases not matched to a gene: 8. Germline CDR1 reads SGHTA; CDR2 reads FQGTGA. The variable domain in full, with the rest retrieved from reference TRBV7-3 and TRBJ2-1, is GAGVSQTPSNKVTEKGKYVELRCDPISGHTALYWYRQSLGQGPEFLIYFQGTGAADDSGLPNDRFFAVRPEGSVSTLKIQRTERGDSAVYLCASSLIGGTGGYNEQFFGPGTRLTVL.

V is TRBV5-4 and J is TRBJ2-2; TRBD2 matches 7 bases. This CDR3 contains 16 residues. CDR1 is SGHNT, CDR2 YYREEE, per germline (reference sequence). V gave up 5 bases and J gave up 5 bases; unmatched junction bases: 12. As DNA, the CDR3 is TGTGCCAGCAGATCCGGACTAGAGCTGTGGACCGGGGAGCTGTTTTTT. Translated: CASRSGLELWTGELFF.